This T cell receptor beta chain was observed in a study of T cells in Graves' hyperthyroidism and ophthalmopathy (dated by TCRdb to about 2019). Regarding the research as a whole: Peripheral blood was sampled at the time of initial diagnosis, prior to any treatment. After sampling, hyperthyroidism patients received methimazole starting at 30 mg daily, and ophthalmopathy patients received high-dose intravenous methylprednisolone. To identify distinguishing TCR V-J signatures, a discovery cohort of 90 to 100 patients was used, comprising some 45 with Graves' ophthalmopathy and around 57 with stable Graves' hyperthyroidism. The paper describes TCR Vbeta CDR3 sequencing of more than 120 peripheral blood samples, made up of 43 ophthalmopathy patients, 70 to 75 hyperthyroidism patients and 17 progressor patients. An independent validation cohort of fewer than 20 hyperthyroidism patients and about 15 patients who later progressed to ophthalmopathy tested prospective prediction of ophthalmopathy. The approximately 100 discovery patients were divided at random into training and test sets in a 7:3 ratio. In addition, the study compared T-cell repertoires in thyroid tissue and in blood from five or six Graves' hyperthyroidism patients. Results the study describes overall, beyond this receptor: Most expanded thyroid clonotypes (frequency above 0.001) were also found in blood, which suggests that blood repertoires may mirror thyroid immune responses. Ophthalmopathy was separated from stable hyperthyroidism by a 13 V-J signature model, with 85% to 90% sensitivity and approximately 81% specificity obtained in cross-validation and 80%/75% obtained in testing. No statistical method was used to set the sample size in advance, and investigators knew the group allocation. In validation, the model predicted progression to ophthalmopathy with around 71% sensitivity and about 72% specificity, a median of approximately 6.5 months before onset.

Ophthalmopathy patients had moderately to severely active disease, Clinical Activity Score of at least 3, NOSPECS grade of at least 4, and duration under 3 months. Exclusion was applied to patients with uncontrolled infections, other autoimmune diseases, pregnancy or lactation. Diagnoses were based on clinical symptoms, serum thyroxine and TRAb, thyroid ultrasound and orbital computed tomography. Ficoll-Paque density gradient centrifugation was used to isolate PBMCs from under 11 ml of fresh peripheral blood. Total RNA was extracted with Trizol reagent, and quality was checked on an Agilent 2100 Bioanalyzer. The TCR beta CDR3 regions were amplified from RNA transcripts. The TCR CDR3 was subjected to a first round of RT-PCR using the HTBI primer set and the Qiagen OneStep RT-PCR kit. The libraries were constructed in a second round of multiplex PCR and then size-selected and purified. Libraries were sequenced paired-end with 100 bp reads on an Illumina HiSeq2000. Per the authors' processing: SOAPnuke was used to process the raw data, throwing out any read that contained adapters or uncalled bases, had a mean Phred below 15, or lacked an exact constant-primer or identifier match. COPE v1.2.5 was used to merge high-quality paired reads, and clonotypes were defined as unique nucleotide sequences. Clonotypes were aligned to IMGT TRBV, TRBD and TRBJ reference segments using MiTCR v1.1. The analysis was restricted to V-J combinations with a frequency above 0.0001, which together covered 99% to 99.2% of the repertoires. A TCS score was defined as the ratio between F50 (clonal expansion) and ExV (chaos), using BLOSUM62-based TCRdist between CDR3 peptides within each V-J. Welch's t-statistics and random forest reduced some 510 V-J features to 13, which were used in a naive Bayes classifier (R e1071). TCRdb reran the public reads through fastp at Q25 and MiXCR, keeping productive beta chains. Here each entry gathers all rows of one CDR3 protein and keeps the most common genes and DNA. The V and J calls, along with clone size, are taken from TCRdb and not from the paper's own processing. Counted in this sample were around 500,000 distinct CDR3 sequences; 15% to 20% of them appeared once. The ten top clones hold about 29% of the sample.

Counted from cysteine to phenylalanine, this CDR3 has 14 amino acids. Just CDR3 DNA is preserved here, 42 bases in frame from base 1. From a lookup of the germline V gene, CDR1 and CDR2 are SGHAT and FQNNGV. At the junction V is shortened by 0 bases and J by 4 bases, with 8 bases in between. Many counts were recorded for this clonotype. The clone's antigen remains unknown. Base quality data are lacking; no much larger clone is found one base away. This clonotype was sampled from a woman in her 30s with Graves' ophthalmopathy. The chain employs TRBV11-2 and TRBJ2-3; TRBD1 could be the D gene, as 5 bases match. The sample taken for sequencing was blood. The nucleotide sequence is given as TGTGCCAGCAGCTTAGAGGCAGGGCCAGATACGCAGTATTTT. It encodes CASSLEAGPDTQYF.